What follows describes a single T cell receptor beta chain. Original processing methods: Cell counts per sample came from amplifying reference gene primers. Produced via immunoSEQ multiplex PCR; TCRdb's table is partial and in-frame only. The V and J calls and the clone size are those of that table, but D and trimming were determined from the DNA. This sample has about 190,000 clones; around 82% occur once, and the top ten carry 6.9%. This sample stems from a study of blood T cell repertoires in COVID-19. Study-level background: Some COVID-19 samples were acute and others convalescent; all came from the United States, Italy and Spain. The cDNA or gDNA used as material had been derived from T cells, B-cell-depleted T cells, or PBMCs.

Seattle-derived patients entered the study during active infection and were followed longitudinally. This CDR3 is 15 amino acids long. Germline lookup yields CDR1 SGHTA and CDR2 FQGNSA. Trimming took 6 bases from V and 0 from J; bases not matched to a gene: 4. The chain couples TRBV7-2 to TRBJ2-1; 8 bases map to TRBD1. This TCR derives from an elderly man with COVID-19, enrolled during active disease. What was sequenced was peripheral blood. CDR3 nucleotides: TGTGCCAGCAGTTCCGACAGGGGCTCCTACAATGAGCAGTTCTTC. Translation gives CASSSDRGSYNEQFF.